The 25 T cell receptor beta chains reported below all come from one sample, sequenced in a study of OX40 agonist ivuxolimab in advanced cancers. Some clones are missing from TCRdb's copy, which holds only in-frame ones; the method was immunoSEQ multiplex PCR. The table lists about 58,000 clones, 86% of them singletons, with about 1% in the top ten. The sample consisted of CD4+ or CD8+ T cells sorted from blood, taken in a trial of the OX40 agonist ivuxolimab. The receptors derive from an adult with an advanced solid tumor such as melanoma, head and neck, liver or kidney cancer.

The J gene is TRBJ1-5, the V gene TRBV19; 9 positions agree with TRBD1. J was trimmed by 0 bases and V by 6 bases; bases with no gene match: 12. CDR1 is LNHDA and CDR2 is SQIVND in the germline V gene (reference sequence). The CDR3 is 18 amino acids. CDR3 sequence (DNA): TGTGCCAGTAGACCAACCGGGACAGGGACGTATAGCAATCAGCCCCAGCATTTT. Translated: CASRPTGTGTYSNQPQHF.

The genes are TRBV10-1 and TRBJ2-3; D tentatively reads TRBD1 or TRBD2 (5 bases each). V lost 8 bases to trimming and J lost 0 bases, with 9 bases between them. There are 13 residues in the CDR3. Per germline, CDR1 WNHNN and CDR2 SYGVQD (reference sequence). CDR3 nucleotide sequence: TGCGCCAGCGGCCGGGACAGCACAGATACGCAGTATTTT. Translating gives CASGRDSTDTQYF.

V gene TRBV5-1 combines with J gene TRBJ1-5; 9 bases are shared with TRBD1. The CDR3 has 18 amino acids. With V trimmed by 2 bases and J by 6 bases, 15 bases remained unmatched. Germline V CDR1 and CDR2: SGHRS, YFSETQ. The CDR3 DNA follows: TGCGCCAGCAGCTTCGGGACAGGGATTACCACAATATCTCAGCCCCAGCATTTT. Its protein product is CASSFGTGITTISQPQHF.

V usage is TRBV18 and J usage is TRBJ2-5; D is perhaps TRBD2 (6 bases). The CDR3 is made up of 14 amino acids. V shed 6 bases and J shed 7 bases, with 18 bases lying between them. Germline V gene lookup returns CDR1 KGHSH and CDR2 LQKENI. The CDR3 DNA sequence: TGTGCCAGCTCCCCGCGGGCTAGCGATGGGACCCAGTACTTC. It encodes CASSPRASDGTQYF.

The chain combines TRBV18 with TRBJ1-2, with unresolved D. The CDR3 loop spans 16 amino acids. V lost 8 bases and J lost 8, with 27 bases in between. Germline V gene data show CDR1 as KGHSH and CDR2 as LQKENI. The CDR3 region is CASTETVPSSAWGYTF. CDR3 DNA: TGTGCCAGCACCGAAACAGTACCAAGTTCAGCTTGGGGCTACACCTTC.

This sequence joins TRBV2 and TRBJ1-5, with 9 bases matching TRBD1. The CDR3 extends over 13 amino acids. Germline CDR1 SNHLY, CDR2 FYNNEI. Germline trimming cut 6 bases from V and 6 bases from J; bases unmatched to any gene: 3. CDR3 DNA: TGTGCCAGCAGGGGACAGGGAGGTCAGCCCCAGCATTTT. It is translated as CASRGQGGQPQHF.

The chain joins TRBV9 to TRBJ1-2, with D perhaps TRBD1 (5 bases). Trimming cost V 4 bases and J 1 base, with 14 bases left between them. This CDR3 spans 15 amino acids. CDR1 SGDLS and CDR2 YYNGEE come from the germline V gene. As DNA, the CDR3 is TGTGCCAGCAGCCAAGGACACGTTCTTAACTATGGCTACACCTTC. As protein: CASSQGHVLNYGYTF. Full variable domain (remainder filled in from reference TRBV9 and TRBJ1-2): DSGVTQTPKHLITATGQRVTLRCSPRSGDLSVYWYQQSLDQGLQFLIQYYNGEERAKGNILERFSAQQFPDLHSELNLSSLELGDSALYFCASSQGHVLNYGYTFGSGTRLTVV.

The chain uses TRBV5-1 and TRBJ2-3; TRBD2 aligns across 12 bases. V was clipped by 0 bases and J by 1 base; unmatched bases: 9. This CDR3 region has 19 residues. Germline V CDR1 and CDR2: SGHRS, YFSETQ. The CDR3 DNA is TGCGCCAGCAGCTTGGGGCTAGCGGGGGGGCTCGTAGGCACAGATACGCAGTATTTT. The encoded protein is CASSLGLAGGLVGTDTQYF.

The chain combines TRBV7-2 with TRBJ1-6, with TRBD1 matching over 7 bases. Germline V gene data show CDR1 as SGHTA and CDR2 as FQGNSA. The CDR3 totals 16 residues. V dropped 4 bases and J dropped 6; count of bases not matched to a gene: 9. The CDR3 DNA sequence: TGTGCCAGCAGCTGGAGGCCGACAGGGACTAATTCACCCCTCCACTTT. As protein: CASSWRPTGTNSPLHF.

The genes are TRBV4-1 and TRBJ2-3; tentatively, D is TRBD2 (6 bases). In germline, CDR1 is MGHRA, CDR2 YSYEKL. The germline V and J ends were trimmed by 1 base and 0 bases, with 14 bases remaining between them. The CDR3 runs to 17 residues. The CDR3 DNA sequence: TGCGCCAGCAGCCAAGGGGCACCCGGGACTAGCACAGATACGCAGTATTTT. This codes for CASSQGAPGTSTDTQYF.

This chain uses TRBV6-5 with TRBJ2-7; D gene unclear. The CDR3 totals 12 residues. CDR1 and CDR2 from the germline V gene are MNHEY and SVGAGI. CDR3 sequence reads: CAAGRRSYEQYF. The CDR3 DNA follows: TGTGCAGCCGGACGACGATCCTACGAGCAGTACTTC.

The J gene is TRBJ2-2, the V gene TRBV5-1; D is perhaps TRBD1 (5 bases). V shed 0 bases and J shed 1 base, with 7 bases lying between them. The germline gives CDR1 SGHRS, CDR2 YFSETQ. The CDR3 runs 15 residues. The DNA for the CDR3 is TGCGCCAGCAGCTTGGGTGACAGGAACACCGGGGAGCTGTTTTTT. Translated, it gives CASSLGDRNTGELFF.

The CDR3 coding sequence is TGCGCCAGCAGCTTGGAACCTAGCACAGATACGCAGTATTTT. Translation: CASSLEPSTDTQYF. The gene calls are TRBV5-1 and TRBJ2-3; no reliable D call. V shed 0 bases and J shed 0 bases, with 5 bases lying between them. CDR1 SGHRS and CDR2 YFSETQ come from the germline V gene. The CDR3 covers 14 residues.

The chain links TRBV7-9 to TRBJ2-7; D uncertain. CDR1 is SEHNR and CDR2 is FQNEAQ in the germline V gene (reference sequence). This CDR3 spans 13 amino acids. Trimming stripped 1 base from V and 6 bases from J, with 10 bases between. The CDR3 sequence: CASSLDGRGEQYF. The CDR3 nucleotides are TGTGCCAGCAGCTTAGACGGTAGAGGCGAGCAGTACTTC.

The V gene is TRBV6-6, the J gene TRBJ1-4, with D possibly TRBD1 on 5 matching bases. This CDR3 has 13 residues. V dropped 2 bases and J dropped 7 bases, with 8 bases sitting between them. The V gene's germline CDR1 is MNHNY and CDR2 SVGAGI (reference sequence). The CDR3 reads CASSYGGSEKLFF. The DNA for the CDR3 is TGTGCCAGCAGTTACGGGGGTAGTGAAAAACTGTTTTTT.

The CDR3 loop reads CASSLRADSGNTIYF. For the CDR3, the DNA is TGTGCCAGCAGCTTGAGGGCAGACTCTGGAAACACCATATATTTT. The genes are TRBV7-4 and TRBJ1-3; unclear D gene. The CDR3 is 15 amino acids. Germline CDR1 is SGHVT and CDR2 is SQSDAQ. V dropped 3 bases and J dropped 0 bases, with 9 bases sitting between them.

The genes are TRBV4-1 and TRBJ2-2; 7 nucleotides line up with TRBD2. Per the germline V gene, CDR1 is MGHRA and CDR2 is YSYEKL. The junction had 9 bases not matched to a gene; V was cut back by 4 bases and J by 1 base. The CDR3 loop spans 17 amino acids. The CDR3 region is CASSPSRGGGNTGELFF. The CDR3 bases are TGCGCCAGCAGCCCCTCCCGCGGCGGGGGGAACACCGGGGAGCTGTTTTTT.

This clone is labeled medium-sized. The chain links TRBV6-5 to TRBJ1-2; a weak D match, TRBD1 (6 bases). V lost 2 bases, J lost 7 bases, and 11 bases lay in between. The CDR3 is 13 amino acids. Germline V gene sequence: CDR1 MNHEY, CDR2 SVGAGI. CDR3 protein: CASSYAGAVGYTF. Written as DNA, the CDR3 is TGTGCCAGCAGTTACGCGGGGGCGGTTGGCTACACCTTC.

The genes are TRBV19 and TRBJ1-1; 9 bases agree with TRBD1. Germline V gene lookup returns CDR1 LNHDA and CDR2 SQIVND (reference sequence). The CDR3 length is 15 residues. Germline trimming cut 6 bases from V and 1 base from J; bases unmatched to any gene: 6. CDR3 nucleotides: TGTGCCAGTAGCATTAGGACAGGGGAGAACACTGAAGCTTTCTTT. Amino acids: CASSIRTGENTEAFF.

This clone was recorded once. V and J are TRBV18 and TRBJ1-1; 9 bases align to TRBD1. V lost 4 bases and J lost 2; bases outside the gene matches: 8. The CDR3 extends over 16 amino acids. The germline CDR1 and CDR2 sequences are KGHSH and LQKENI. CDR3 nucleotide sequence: TGTGCCAGCTCACTAAACCGGGACAGGGCCAACACTGAAGCTTTCTTT. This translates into CASSLNRDRANTEAFF.

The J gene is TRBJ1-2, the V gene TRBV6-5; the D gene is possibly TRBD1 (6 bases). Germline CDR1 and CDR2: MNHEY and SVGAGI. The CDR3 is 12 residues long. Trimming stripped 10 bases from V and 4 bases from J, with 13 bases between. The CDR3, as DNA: TGTGCCACCCGCCAGGGGTTCTATGGCTACACCTTC. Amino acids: CATRQGFYGYTF.

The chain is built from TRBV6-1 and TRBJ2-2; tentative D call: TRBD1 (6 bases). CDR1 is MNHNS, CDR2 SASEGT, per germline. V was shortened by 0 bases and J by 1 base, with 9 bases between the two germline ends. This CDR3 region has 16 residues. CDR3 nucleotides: TGTGCCAGCAGTGAAGCGCTGGACAGGAACACCGGGGAGCTGTTTTTT. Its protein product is CASSEALDRNTGELFF.

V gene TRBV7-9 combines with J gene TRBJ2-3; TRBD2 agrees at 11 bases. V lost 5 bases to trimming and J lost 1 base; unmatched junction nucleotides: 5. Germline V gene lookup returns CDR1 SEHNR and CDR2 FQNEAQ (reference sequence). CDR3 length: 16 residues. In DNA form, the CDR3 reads TGTGCCAGCAGCGAGGCACTAGCGGGGGGCACAGATACGCAGTATTTT. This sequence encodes CASSEALAGGTDTQYF.

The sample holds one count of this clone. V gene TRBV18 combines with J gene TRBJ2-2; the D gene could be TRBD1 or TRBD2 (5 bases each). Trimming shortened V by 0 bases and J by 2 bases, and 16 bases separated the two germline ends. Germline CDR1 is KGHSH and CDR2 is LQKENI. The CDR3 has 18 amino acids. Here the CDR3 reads CASSPPGPLFVNTGELFF. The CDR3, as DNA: TGTGCCAGCTCACCACCGGGACCCCTCTTCGTTAACACCGGGGAGCTGTTTTTT.

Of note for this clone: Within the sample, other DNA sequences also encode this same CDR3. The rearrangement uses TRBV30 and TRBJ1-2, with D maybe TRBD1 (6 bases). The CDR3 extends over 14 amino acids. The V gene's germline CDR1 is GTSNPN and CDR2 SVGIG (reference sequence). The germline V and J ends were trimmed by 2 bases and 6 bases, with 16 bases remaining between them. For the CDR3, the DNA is TGTGCCTGGAGTCGGGGGGCCAGGGCTAATGGCTACACCTTC. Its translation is CAWSRGARANGYTF.